Following are 32 T cell receptor beta chains from one sample sequenced in a study of cytomegalovirus exposure and HLA in healthy donors. Primers for the PCR totalled 60 Vbeta and 13 Jbeta. The data were produced by immunoSEQ multiplex PCR, yet TCRdb's version contains in-frame clones alone and is incomplete. The data hold 100,000 to 150,000 clones, with about 76% observed a single time. Input material: PBMCs. Every receptor here comes from a woman aged 55-75 years in good health and CMV-seropositive.

The rearrangement joins TRBV29-1 to TRBJ1-4, with D possibly TRBD1 on 5 matching bases. Germline values: CDR1 SQVTM, CDR2 ANQGSEA. The CDR3 consists of 13 residues. Trimming pared 8 bases from V and 5 bases from J, leaving 15 bases between. CDR3 region: CSFSGPGNEKLFF. The CDR3 bases are TGCAGCTTTAGCGGGCCAGGGAATGAAAAACTGTTTTTT.

The rearrangement uses TRBV7-9 and TRBJ2-3; 10 nucleotides match TRBD2. V gave up 1 base and J gave up 5 bases; unmatched junction bases: 3. There are 15 residues in the CDR3. Germline-derived CDR1 and CDR2 are SEHNR and FQNEAQ (reference sequence). The CDR3 DNA reads TGTGCCAGCAGCTTAGATCGACTAGCGGGAGATACGCAGTATTTT. It yields the protein CASSLDRLAGDTQYF. Variable domain in full (rest from reference TRBV7-9 and TRBJ2-3): DTGVSQNPRHKITKRGQNVTFRCDPISEHNRLYWYRQTLGQGPEFLTYFQNEAQLEKSRLLSDRFSAERPKGSFSTLEIQRTEQGDSAMYLCASSLDRLAGDTQYFGPGTRLTVL.

The V and J genes are TRBV28 and TRBJ1-6; no clear D. Trimming removed 10 bases from V and 5 bases from J, with 12 bases in between. CDR3 length: 13 residues. CDR1 and CDR2 from the germline V gene are MDHEN and SYDVKM. DNA for the CDR3: TGTGCCACATATACGGTCAATAATTCACCCCTCCACTTT. The encoded protein is CATYTVNNSPLHF.

This chain connects TRBV5-1 to TRBJ1-2; 7 positions match TRBD1. Germline CDR1 and CDR2: SGHRS and YFSETQ. This CDR3 has 12 residues. V lost 5 bases to trimming and J lost 8 bases; unmatched junction nucleotides: 6. The CDR3 DNA follows: TGCGCCAGCAGTTTGACAGGGCCGGGCTACACCTTC. Its protein is CASSLTGPGYTF.

This chain connects TRBV4-3 to TRBJ1-2; perhaps TRBD1 as D (6 bases). The CDR3 totals 15 residues. From germline, CDR1 is LGHNA and CDR2 YSLEER. V gave up 5 bases and J gave up 3 bases, with 16 bases separating them. CDR3 DNA sequence: TGCGCCAGCAGCGGGACCCGACGGACAGACTATGGCTACACCTTC. This sequence encodes CASSGTRRTDYGYTF.

The chain uses TRBV5-8 and TRBJ2-4; maybe TRBD2 (5 bases). V was cut by 2 bases and J by 0 bases, with 15 bases left in between. CDR1 and CDR2 (germline): SGHTS, YDEGEE. There are 17 residues in the CDR3. The CDR3 sequence: CASSFRPGNIAKNIQYF. The CDR3, as DNA: TGTGCCAGCAGCTTTAGGCCGGGGAATATAGCCAAAAACATTCAGTACTTC. The whole variable domain, filled in from reference TRBV5-8 and TRBJ2-4, reads EAGVTQSPTHLIKTRGQQATLRCSPISGHTSVYWYQQALGLGLQFLLWYDEGEERNRGNFPPRFSGRQFPNYSSELNVNALELEDSALYLCASSFRPGNIAKNIQYFGAGTRLSVL.

This chain joins TRBV10-3 and TRBJ2-3; D is unclear. Per germline, CDR1 ENHRY and CDR2 SYGVKD. The CDR3 has 14 residues. The germline V and J ends were trimmed by 4 bases and 1 base, with 9 bases remaining between them. The chain's CDR3 is CAISVRFGTDTQYF. CDR3 nucleotides: TGTGCCATCAGTGTGAGGTTCGGCACAGATACGCAGTATTTT.

V is TRBV5-4 and J is TRBJ2-5; D is perhaps TRBD1 (6 bases). Trimming took 4 bases from V and 4 from J, leaving 23 bases between them. This CDR3 is 17 amino acids long. Germline-derived CDR1 and CDR2 are SGHNT and YYREEE (reference sequence). CDR3 sequence: CASSVQQGLTLRETQYF. In DNA form, the CDR3 reads TGTGCCAGCAGCGTTCAACAGGGTTTGACCCTTCGAGAGACCCAGTACTTC.

The rearrangement joins TRBV15 to TRBJ2-2; D gene unclear. The CDR3 spans 17 residues. V lost 1 base, J lost 2 bases, and 14 bases lay in between. Germline CDR1 is LNHNV and CDR2 is YYDKDF (reference sequence). The CDR3 DNA reads TGTGCCACCAGCAGAGTTCCCTTTAGAAGCAACACCGGGGAGCTGTTTTTT. Its translation is CATSRVPFRSNTGELFF.

The CDR3 here is CASSLDGQGWLAGVSTGELFF. The CDR3 DNA reads TGTGCCAGCAGCCTAGACGGACAGGGGTGGCTAGCGGGAGTTAGCACCGGGGAGCTGTTTTTT. V and J are TRBV4-2 and TRBJ2-2; D might be TRBD2 (10 bases). V was cut by 4 bases and J by 4 bases, with 31 bases left in between. The CDR3 contains 21 residues. Germline V gene data show CDR1 as LGHNA and CDR2 as YNFKEQ.

V usage is TRBV9 and J usage is TRBJ1-2, with D possibly being TRBD1 (5 bases). Trimming pared 1 base from V and 8 bases from J, leaving 21 bases between. The CDR3 has 16 amino acids. Germline CDR1 and CDR2: SGDLS and YYNGEE. The chain's CDR3 is CASSVRPLRQGEGYTF. In DNA form, the CDR3 reads TGTGCCAGCAGCGTACGACCCCTTAGGCAGGGCGAGGGCTACACCTTC.

This sequence joins TRBV2 and TRBJ2-7; tentatively, D is TRBD1 (5 bases). V was trimmed by 7 bases and J by 3 bases, leaving 13 bases between them. The CDR3 has 13 residues. Per the germline V gene, CDR1 is SNHLY and CDR2 is FYNNEI. The CDR3, as DNA: TGTGCCAGCATAAGACAGAGATTCTACGAGCAGTACTTC. Its protein product is CASIRQRFYEQYF.

This clone was counted only a few times. V usage is TRBV2 and J usage is TRBJ2-7; the D gene is possibly TRBD2 (6 bases). The V and J ends lost 3 bases and 0 bases respectively, with 12 bases between them. Germline CDR1 is SNHLY and CDR2 is FYNNEI. This CDR3 contains 15 residues. This CDR3 reads CASSDRDFSSYEQYF. As DNA, the CDR3 is TGTGCCAGCAGTGACCGGGACTTCAGCTCCTACGAGCAGTACTTC. The whole variable domain, remainder taken from reference TRBV2 and TRBJ2-7, is EPEVTQTPSHQVTQMGQEVILRCVPISNHLYFYWYRQILGQKVEFLVSFYNNEISEKSEIFDDQFSVERPDGSNFTLKIRSTKLEDSAMYFCASSDRDFSSYEQYFGPGTRLTVT.

The J gene is TRBJ2-1, the V gene TRBV6-1; D tentatively fits TRBD1 or TRBD2 (9 bases each). Germline CDR1 and CDR2: MNHNS and SASEGT. The V and J ends lost 4 bases and 3 bases respectively, with 25 bases between them. The CDR3 consists of 19 residues. CDR3 amino acids: CASSVGTGSTSGLYNEQFF. As DNA, the CDR3 is TGTGCCAGCAGTGTCGGGACAGGGTCGACTAGCGGCCTCTACAATGAGCAGTTCTTC.

This clone was detected a few times. The chain links TRBV7-8 to TRBJ2-2, with a tentative D call TRBD1 (6 bases). Germline CDR1 SGHVS, CDR2 FQNEAQ. V lost 5 bases and J 0 bases, leaving 10 bases between the germline ends. This CDR3 has 15 residues. The CDR3, as DNA: TGTGCCAGCAGCCGTACAGGGACGAACACCGGGGAGCTGTTTTTT. Encoded protein: CASSRTGTNTGELFF.

The chain joins TRBV28 to TRBJ2-3, with TRBD2 matching 8 bases. Germline CDR1 MDHEN, CDR2 SYDVKM. The length of the CDR3 is 15 residues. Trimming took 2 bases from V and 4 from J; bases not matched to a gene: 5. Written as DNA, the CDR3 is TGTGCCAGCAGTTTAAACGGGAGGGCGGCAGATACGCAGTATTTT. This gives the protein CASSLNGRAADTQYF. The entire variable domain, with the rest obtained from reference TRBV28 and TRBJ2-3, is as follows: DVKVTQSSRYLVKRTGEKVFLECVQDMDHENMFWYRQDPGLGLRLIYFSYDVKMKEKGDIPEGYSVSREKKERFSLILESASTNQTSMYLCASSLNGRAADTQYFGPGTRLTVL.

This clone was seen a single time. The rearrangement links TRBV11-2 to TRBJ2-2, with 15 bases identical to TRBD2. This CDR3 region has 18 residues. Germline loops: CDR1 SGHAT, CDR2 FQNNGV. The trim removed 4 bases at V and 1 base at J, leaving 4 bases unmatched. CDR3 protein: CASSYPGLAGGNTGELFF. CDR3 nucleotides: TGTGCCAGCAGCTATCCGGGACTAGCGGGGGGGAACACCGGGGAGCTGTTTTTT.

This clone was observed a few times. The genes are TRBV7-9 and TRBJ2-1; 10 positions agree with TRBD2. The junction had 5 bases not matched to a gene; V was cut back by 5 bases and J by 7 bases. This CDR3 has 14 amino acids. Germline V gives CDR1 SEHNR, CDR2 FQNEAQ (reference sequence). CDR3 nucleotide sequence: TGTGCCAGCAGCGATAGCGGGAGGAGTAATGAGCAGTTCTTC. This gives the protein CASSDSGRSNEQFF.

This chain links TRBV11-1 with TRBJ2-1; perhaps TRBD2 as D (6 bases). V was shortened by 3 bases and J by 10 bases, with 10 bases between the two germline ends. Germline CDR1 reads SGHAT; CDR2 reads FQDESV (reference sequence). The CDR3 totals 12 residues. CDR3 sequence reads: CASSLMEGEQFF. The CDR3 coding sequence is TGTGCCAGCAGCTTGATGGAGGGGGAGCAGTTCTTC.

The rearrangement joins TRBV4-2 to TRBJ1-5, with a weak D call TRBD1 (6 bases). This CDR3 spans 15 amino acids. Germline V CDR1 and CDR2: LGHNA, YNFKEQ. With 0 bases removed from V and 7 bases from J, the gap between germline ends came to 13 bases. The CDR3 coding sequence is TGTGCCAGCAGCCAAGAACGGGGGGCGGACCAGCCCCAGCATTTT. Amino acids: CASSQERGADQPQHF.

This clone is a singleton in its sample. The chain joins TRBV19 to TRBJ2-1; 9 bases match TRBD1. Germline CDR1 and CDR2: LNHDA and SQIVND (reference sequence). Trimming removed 5 bases from V and 7 bases from J; junction bases left unmatched: 6. The CDR3 loop spans 14 amino acids. CDR3 in amino acids: CASSSGTGWNEQFF. CDR3 coding DNA: TGTGCCAGTAGTTCCGGGACAGGGTGGAATGAGCAGTTCTTC. The full variable domain, in which reference TRBV19 and TRBJ2-1 provide the parts outside the CDR3, is DGGITQSPKYLFRKEGQNVTLSCEQNLNHDAMYWYRQDPGQGLRLIYYSQIVNDFQKGDIAEGYSVSREKKESFPLTVTSAQKNPTAFYLCASSSGTGWNEQFFGPGTRLTVL.

The CDR3 here is CASSFGTSGDTQYF. The DNA for the CDR3 is TGTGCCAGCAGCTTCGGGACTAGTGGAGATACGCAGTATTTT. J is TRBJ2-3 and V is TRBV7-9; 8 bases agree with TRBD2. The CDR3 extends over 14 amino acids. J was trimmed by 5 bases and V by 3 bases; bases with no gene match: 4. CDR1 is SEHNR and CDR2 is FQNEAQ in the germline V gene (reference sequence).

CDR3 residues: CASSQQGARGTTEAFF. The DNA of the CDR3 is TGTGCCAGCAGTCAGCAGGGGGCCAGGGGGACAACTGAAGCTTTCTTT. V usage is TRBV6-6 and J usage is TRBJ1-1, with TRBD1 matching over 8 bases. CDR3 length: 16 amino acids. Germline V CDR1 and CDR2: MNHNY, SVGAGI (reference sequence). Trimming took 5 bases from V and 5 from J; bases not matched to a gene: 13.

Only one count was recorded for this clone. The rearrangement uses TRBV18 and TRBJ2-5, with D hard to call. The CDR3 consists of 16 residues. Trimming took off 3 bases at V and 5 bases at J, with 19 bases between the two ends. Germline CDR1 KGHSH, CDR2 LQKENI. The CDR3 loop reads CASSPAGFPGGETQYF. CDR3 DNA sequence: TGTGCCAGCTCACCGGCCGGGTTCCCCGGTGGGGAGACCCAGTACTTC.

The V gene is TRBV5-1, the J gene TRBJ1-2; tentatively, D is TRBD1 (5 bases). The V end lost 0 bases, the J end lost 7 bases, and 13 bases lay between the germline ends. CDR1 and CDR2 (germline): SGHRS, YFSETQ. The CDR3 has 14 residues. The CDR3 here is CASSLEGQGAGYTF. DNA of the CDR3: TGCGCCAGCAGCTTGGAAGGTCAGGGTGCTGGCTACACCTTC.

V usage is TRBV15 and J usage is TRBJ2-1; 7 bases agree with TRBD2. CDR3 length: 16 amino acids. Germline CDR1 and CDR2: LNHNV and YYDKDF (reference sequence). Unmatched junction bases numbered 12, after V lost 3 bases and J lost 7 bases. The DNA of the CDR3 is TGTGCCACCAGCAGCCCCCCGATAGCGGGTAGTAATGAGCAGTTCTTC. Amino acids: CATSSPPIAGSNEQFF.

The rearrangement links TRBV19 to TRBJ2-7, with D maybe TRBD2 (6 bases). The CDR3 contains 15 residues. The V end lost 5 bases, the J end lost 0 bases, and 14 bases lay between the germline ends. Germline loops: CDR1 LNHDA, CDR2 SQIVND (reference sequence). The CDR3: CASSPTSSRSYEQYF. Here the CDR3 DNA reads TGTGCCAGTAGTCCCACTAGCTCCCGCTCCTACGAGCAGTACTTC.

V gene TRBV30 combines with J gene TRBJ2-1, with 10 positions matching TRBD2. Looked up from germline, CDR1 is GTSNPN and CDR2 is SVGIG (reference sequence). The length of the CDR3 is 20 residues. With 3 bases clipped from V and 2 bases from J, the junction kept 19 bases outside the gene matches. The CDR3 region is CAWSGTPAGGAIGTYNEQFF. The CDR3, as DNA: TGTGCCTGGAGCGGAACTCCAGCGGGAGGGGCTATAGGGACCTACAATGAGCAGTTCTTC.

This clone has just one count. The chain couples TRBV7-2 to TRBJ2-5, with TRBD2 as a possible D gene (5 bases). The CDR3 consists of 13 residues. Germline CDR1 and CDR2: SGHTA and FQGNSA. V shed 4 bases and J shed 3 bases, with 9 bases lying between them. CDR3 sequence reads: CASSWRAEETQYF. The DNA for the CDR3 is TGTGCCAGCAGCTGGCGGGCTGAAGAGACCCAGTACTTC.

The chain uses TRBV7-6 and TRBJ2-5; the D is unclear. Germline CDR1 SGHVS, CDR2 FNYEAQ. V was shortened by 6 bases and J by 2 bases, with 4 bases between the two germline ends. The CDR3 is 11 amino acids. The CDR3 protein is CASRQQETQYF. CDR3 nucleotides: TGTGCCAGCAGACAACAAGAGACCCAGTACTTC.

V and J are TRBV27 and TRBJ1-1, with TRBD1 identical over 7 bases. Germline loops: CDR1 MNHEY, CDR2 SMNVEV (reference sequence). The V gene end was trimmed by 5 bases and the J gene end by 1 base; junction bases not matched to a gene: 4. CDR3 length: 14 amino acids. As DNA, the CDR3 is TGTGCCAGCAGTCCTCGGACAGGGAACACTGAAGCTTTCTTT. Its translation: CASSPRTGNTEAFF.

This chain connects TRBV4-2 to TRBJ1-2; TRBD1 is a possible D gene (5 bases). Between the trimmed V and J ends, which lost 4 bases and 4 bases, there was a span of 16 bases. This CDR3 contains 15 residues. Germline V gene lookup returns CDR1 LGHNA and CDR2 YNFKEQ. CDR3 amino acids: CASSPRGGVPYGYTF. DNA for the CDR3: TGTGCCAGCAGCCCCCGCGGGGGGGTCCCCTATGGCTACACCTTC.